What follows are 27 T cell receptor beta chains derived from one specimen sequenced in a study of T cell repertoires in cytomegalovirus infection. TCRdb recomputed calls from the reads with MiXCR, one row per CDR3 protein. The sample records 150,000 to 200,000 distinct CDR3 sequences, 7.5% to 10% being singletons. Sequenced input: PBMCs. The receptor set was obtained from a human donor in good health (CMV status not recorded). Some clones in this sample may be carry-over from other donors' samples.

This clonotype was found many times. This may be a read error, as it is one base from a much larger clone. The genes are TRBV11-2 and TRBJ1-1; possibly TRBD1 for D (6 bases). The V gene lost 1 base and the J gene lost 3 bases, with 6 bases spanning the gap. The CDR3 spans 13 residues. Germline CDR1 SGHAT, CDR2 FQNNGV. In nucleotides, the CDR3 is TGTGCCAGCAGCTTAGGGGGGCACACTGAAGCTTTCTTT. Amino acids: CASSLGGHTEAFF.

At least ten counts were recorded for this clonotype. The chain combines TRBV14 with TRBJ2-1; 11 bases match TRBD2. This CDR3 spans 15 amino acids. Germline V gene lookup returns CDR1 SGHDN and CDR2 FVKESK. V shed 1 base and J 5 bases; nucleotides not matched to a gene: 1. The DNA for the CDR3 is TGTGCCAGCAGCCAAGTACTAGCGGGGGACAATGAGCAGTTCTTC. Translation gives CASSQVLAGDNEQFF.

This clonotype has more than one count but fewer than ten. The gene calls are TRBV6-2 or TRBV6-3 and TRBJ1-2, with TRBD1 matching over 7 bases. Germline V gene lookup returns CDR1 MNHEY and CDR2 SVGEGT. Germline trimming cut 5 bases from V and 6 bases from J; bases unmatched to any gene: 6. There are 13 residues in the CDR3. CDR3 in DNA: TGTGCCAGCAGTCCGGACAGGAAGGATGGCTACACCTTC. This codes for CASSPDRKDGYTF.

The table lists this clonotype with many counts. This chain connects TRBV7-2 to TRBJ1-1, with 9 bases lining up with TRBD1. Germline CDR1 is SGHTA and CDR2 is FQGNSA. Unmatched junction bases numbered 7, after V lost 5 bases and J lost 6 bases. The CDR3 runs to 14 residues. CDR3 coding DNA: TGTGCCAGCAGCCTCAAACAGGGGGCCTCTGAAGCTTTCTTT. Amino acids: CASSLKQGASEAFF.

In its sample, this clonotype was seen many times. This chain links TRBV29-1 with TRBJ1-1; D call uncertain. The V gene lost 4 bases and the J gene lost 4 bases, with 7 bases spanning the gap. This CDR3 has 11 amino acids. Germline V gene data show CDR1 as SQVTM and CDR2 as ANQGSEA. The CDR3 loop reads CSVVAGTEAFF. For the CDR3, the DNA is TGCAGCGTTGTCGCAGGCACTGAAGCTTTCTTT. Full variable domain (missing parts from reference TRBV29-1 and TRBJ1-1): SAVISQKPSRDICQRGTSLTIQCQVDSQVTMMFWYRQQPGQSLTLIATANQGSEATYESGFVIDKFPISRPNLTFSTLTVSNMSPEDSSIYLCSVVAGTEAFFGQGTRLTVV.

This clonotype has more than one count but fewer than ten. The chain uses TRBV28 and TRBJ1-2; no clear D gene. The length of the CDR3 is 11 residues. The V gene lost 3 bases and the J gene lost 7 bases, with 6 bases spanning the gap. Germline V gene data show CDR1 as MDHEN and CDR2 as SYDVKM. CDR3 DNA: TGTGCCAGCAGTTTCGTGGCTGGCTACACCTTC. It specifies CASSFVAGYTF.

V usage is TRBV7-9 and J usage is TRBJ1-2, with D maybe TRBD1 (5 bases). The germline V and J ends were trimmed by 1 base and 7 bases, with 13 bases remaining between them. The germline V gene has CDR1 SEHNR and CDR2 FQNEAQ (reference sequence). CDR3 size: 14 residues. The CDR3 coding sequence is TGTGCCAGCAGCTTAGTGGGACTGGGCTCTGGCTACACCTTC. Its translation is CASSLVGLGSGYTF.

This clonotype occurred many times. The chain employs TRBV28 and TRBJ2-2; D gene ambiguous. The CDR3 is 12 residues long. Germline CDR1 and CDR2: MDHEN and SYDVKM. V lost 3 bases to trimming and J lost 7 bases, with 6 bases between them. CDR3 protein: CASSLVIGELFF. CDR3 coding DNA: TGTGCCAGCAGTTTGGTTATCGGGGAGCTGTTTTTT.

This clonotype came up many times. This chain connects TRBV28 to TRBJ2-3, with 8 bases that match TRBD2. From germline, CDR1 is MDHEN and CDR2 SYDVKM. There are 16 residues in the CDR3. J lost 2 bases, V lost 2 bases, and 6 bases had no gene match. The chain's CDR3 is CASSLRSGKYTDTQYF. The CDR3 DNA follows: TGTGCCAGCAGTTTACGTAGCGGGAAGTACACAGATACGCAGTATTTT.

This clonotype was counted between two and nine times. The CDR3 reads CASIPSGTSKHEQFF. The CDR3 region has the DNA TGTGCCAGCATTCCATCGGGGACTAGCAAGCATGAGCAGTTCTTC. This rearrangement joins TRBV28 to TRBJ2-1; 9 bases are a match to TRBD2. The CDR3 contains 15 residues. Germline trimming cut 7 bases from V and 8 bases from J; bases unmatched to any gene: 12. The germline CDR1 and CDR2 sequences are MDHEN and SYDVKM.

The J gene is TRBJ1-1, the V gene TRBV20-1; possible D gene TRBD1, 5 bases. This CDR3 comprises 13 residues. Germline V CDR1 and CDR2: DFQATT, SNEGSKA (reference sequence). Deletions cut 3 bases from V and 7 bases from J, with 15 bases between. CDR3 DNA sequence: TGCAGTGCTAGGTTAACAGGTCGTGGTGAAGCTTTCTTT. Protein product: CSARLTGRGEAFF.

This clonotype was seen ten or more times. The V and J genes are TRBV27 and TRBJ2-7; 9 nucleotides match TRBD1. The germline CDR1 and CDR2 sequences are MNHEY and SMNVEV (reference sequence). The CDR3 sequence is 14 residues long. J gave up 5 bases and V 6 bases, and 8 bases lay outside the gene matches. In nucleotides, the CDR3 is TGTGCCAGCAGGCCAACAGGGGGCTGGGACGAGCAGTACTTC. This codes for CASRPTGGWDEQYF.

This clonotype occurred many times. The chain uses TRBV7-8 and TRBJ2-2; no definite D call. CDR3 length: 15 residues. The V end lost 3 bases, the J end lost 1 base, and 9 bases lay between the germline ends. CDR1 is SGHVS and CDR2 is FQNEAQ in the germline V gene. The CDR3 spells CASSFSGRNTGELFF. The DNA of the CDR3 is TGTGCCAGCAGCTTTAGTGGCCGGAACACCGGGGAGCTGTTTTTT.

This clonotype was counted many times. This chain connects TRBV7-9 to TRBJ2-4, with TRBD2 as a possible D gene (5 bases). CDR3 length: 15 amino acids. CDR1 and CDR2 (germline): SEHNR, FQNEAQ (reference sequence). With 4 bases removed from V and 2 bases from J, the gap between germline ends came to 12 bases. The DNA for the CDR3 is TGTGCCAGCAGCTCTCTTGGGGAGCCCAAAAACATTCAGTACTTC. Its protein product is CASSSLGEPKNIQYF.

J is TRBJ2-1 and V is TRBV6-1; 10 nucleotides align to TRBD2. Germline loops: CDR1 MNHNS, CDR2 SASEGT. CDR3 size: 20 residues. J lost 6 bases, V lost 2 bases, and 19 bases had no gene match. CDR3: CASSESPGLAANPGRNEQFF. The CDR3, as DNA: TGTGCCAGCAGTGAATCTCCAGGACTAGCGGCCAACCCAGGGCGCAATGAGCAGTTCTTC.

This clonotype was observed at least ten times. The V and J genes are TRBV5-5 and TRBJ2-1; TRBD2 agrees at 7 bases. The V and J ends lost 0 bases and 0 bases, in that order; junction bases with no gene match: 6. From germline, CDR1 is SGHKS and CDR2 YYEKEE (reference sequence). This CDR3 spans 17 amino acids. CDR3 sequence (DNA): TGTGCCAGCAGCTTGGTCACATGGACTAGCTCCTACAATGAGCAGTTCTTC. Translated: CASSLVTWTSSYNEQFF.

There are a few counts of this clonotype. The chain combines TRBV28 with TRBJ2-3; no reliable D call. From germline, CDR1 is MDHEN and CDR2 SYDVKM. The CDR3 loop spans 14 amino acids. The V gene lost 5 bases and the J gene lost 2 bases, with 11 bases spanning the gap. CDR3 residues: CASSIALDTDTQYF. DNA of the CDR3: TGTGCCAGCAGTATTGCGTTGGACACAGATACGCAGTATTTT.

The gene calls are TRBV9 and TRBJ2-7, with D maybe TRBD2 (5 bases). Germline V gives CDR1 SGDLS, CDR2 YYNGEE. V was clipped by 3 bases and J by 2 bases, with 18 bases between them. The CDR3 loop spans 16 amino acids. In DNA form, the CDR3 reads TGTGCCAGCAGCGCAACCATCGGGAACCGTCCCTACGAGCAGTACTTC. It codes for CASSATIGNRPYEQYF.

This clonotype was seen repeatedly, ten times or more. A read error may produce the germline difference seen at one junction end. The chain uses TRBV5-1 and TRBJ1-5; the D gene is possibly TRBD1 (5 bases). Germline V gene sequence: CDR1 SGHRS, CDR2 YFSETQ. The CDR3 covers 15 residues. The DNA of the CDR3 is TGTGCCAGCAGCTTAGATCGGGGGAGCAATCAGCCCCAGCATTTT. Translation gives CASSLDRGSNQPQHF.

This clonotype was seen ten or more times. This CDR3 reads CASSGPPVWEQYF. CDR3 bases: TGTGCCAGCAGCGGACCCCCCGTATGGGAGCAGTACTTC. The chain carries TRBV7-2 and TRBJ2-7; D not certain. Per germline, CDR1 SGHTA and CDR2 FQGNSA. The V and J ends lost 5 bases and 7 bases respectively, with 15 bases between them. The CDR3 runs to 13 residues.

Many counts were recorded for this clonotype. The chain couples TRBV7-8 to TRBJ2-7, with 9 bases matching TRBD2. The CDR3 has 14 residues. J was trimmed by 5 bases and V by 5 bases; bases with no gene match: 7. Germline values: CDR1 SGHVS, CDR2 FQNEAQ. The CDR3 DNA reads as TGTGCCAGCAGCCCGCGGGGGGGTGTCAACGAGCAGTACTTC. Protein sequence: CASSPRGGVNEQYF.

As to this clonotype: The junction does not match germline at one end; this may be a read error. V gene TRBV29-1 combines with J gene TRBJ1-2; TRBD1 aligns across 9 bases. The germline CDR1 and CDR2 sequences are SQVTM and ANQGSEA. The CDR3 runs 13 residues. In DNA form, the CDR3 reads TGCGGCGTGGATGAACAGGGGGCGAGGGGCTACACCTTC. Translation: CGVDEQGARGYTF.

This clonotype was counted only a few times. J is TRBJ1-6 and V is TRBV7-2; perhaps TRBD1 as D (6 bases). CDR3 length: 15 amino acids. From germline, CDR1 is SGHTA and CDR2 FQGNSA. Trimming removed 7 bases at V and 5 bases at J, with 15 bases between. CDR3 protein: CASNSGQFNNSPLHF. The CDR3 region has the DNA TGTGCCAGCAACTCTGGACAGTTTAATAATTCACCCCTCCACTTT.

The chain employs TRBV20-1 and TRBJ1-5; 8 positions agree with TRBD1. Trimming cost V 5 bases and J 3 bases; bases outside gene matches: 12. The germline V gene encodes CDR1 DFQATT and CDR2 SNEGSKA (reference sequence). The CDR3 is made up of 16 amino acids. The CDR3 here is CSARKPGQGTNQPQHF. The CDR3 region has the DNA TGCAGTGCTCGAAAACCTGGACAGGGCACCAATCAGCCCCAGCATTTT.

This clonotype was detected many times. The CDR3 DNA follows: TGTGCCAGCAGCCCCCTAGCGGGGGGGCCCGCAGATACGCAGTATTTT. Protein: CASSPLAGGPADTQYF. The rearrangement links TRBV7-8 to TRBJ2-3; 12 positions agree with TRBD2. The CDR3 loop spans 16 amino acids. The V gene's germline CDR1 is SGHVS and CDR2 FQNEAQ. V lost 5 bases and J lost 4; bases outside the gene matches: 7. The full variable domain, rest sourced from reference TRBV7-8 and TRBJ2-3, is GAGVSQSPRYKVAKRGQDVALRCDPISGHVSLFWYQQALGQGPEFLTYFQNEAQLDKSGLPSDRFFAERPEGSVSTLKIQRTQQEDSAVYLCASSPLAGGPADTQYFGPGTRLTVL.

V usage is TRBV12-3 or TRBV12-4 and J usage is TRBJ2-3; D is possibly TRBD2 (6 bases). The CDR3 is 14 amino acids. Trimming stripped 2 bases from V and 3 bases from J, with 9 bases between. The CDR3 is CASSLSSETDTQYF. CDR3 nucleotide sequence: TGTGCCAGCAGTTTATCTAGCGAGACAGATACGCAGTATTTT.

This clonotype was seen at least ten times. V is TRBV7-2 and J is TRBJ2-7; D not certain. Trimming stripped 5 bases from V and 3 bases from J, with 14 bases between. Germline CDR1 reads SGHTA; CDR2 reads FQGNSA. The CDR3 sequence is 14 residues long. The CDR3 DNA follows: TGTGCCAGCAGCCCGCAGACGGCCAACTACGAGCAGTACTTC. It codes for CASSPQTANYEQYF.